This T cell receptor beta chain is drawn from a study of PD-L1 blockade in urothelial cancer. Study information: Patients arrived having already received 0 to 3 prior chemotherapy regimens. The study recovered a median of 141,255 T cells per blood sample.

General observations from the study: Better survival was forecast by a pretreatment blood TCR clonality below the median.

The germline V gene has CDR1 SNHLY and CDR2 FYNNEI. The germline V and J ends were trimmed by 6 bases and 7 bases, with 13 bases remaining between them. This CDR3 region has 13 residues. The time point denotes: pretreatment peripheral blood. Diagnoses among patients were locally advanced or metastatic urothelial carcinoma. Produced via immunoSEQ multiplex PCR; TCRdb's table is partial and in-frame only. In the table there are approximately 88,000 clones, 84% of which are singletons. As to this clone: Its antigen remains unknown.

The clonotype comes from a man aged 55-75 years with urothelial cancer. This chain uses TRBV2 with TRBJ1-5; the D gene is possibly TRBD1 (5 bases). The material was PBMCs, obtained around atezolizumab (anti-PD-L1) treatment. CDR3 region: CASRTESGQPQHF. The CDR3 region has the DNA TGTGCCAGCAGGACAGAAAGTGGACAGCCCCAGCATTTT.